Described below is a single TCR beta chain sequence and its context. This entry is derived from a study of T cells in narcolepsy. Study details: Donors had narcolepsy type 1 or type 2, or were healthy controls.

The data were produced by immunoSEQ multiplex PCR, yet TCRdb's version contains in-frame clones alone and is incomplete. The table records about 33,000 clones, approximately 87% of them present only once. V lost 0 bases, J lost 4 bases, and 3 bases stayed unmatched. Germline V gives CDR1 SEHNR, CDR2 FQNEAQ (reference sequence). There are 15 residues in the CDR3. The sequenced sample was CD45RA- memory CD4+ T cells from PBMCs. The chain employs TRBV7-9 and TRBJ1-1; TRBD1 matches at 9 bases. This TCR was sampled from a human donor with narcolepsy. This chain's CDR3 is CASSLAGTGSTEAFF. In nucleotides, the CDR3 is TGTGCCAGCAGCTTAGCCGGGACAGGGAGCACTGAAGCTTTCTTT.